Presented here are 17 T cell receptor beta chains from one specimen sequenced in a study of cytomegalovirus exposure and HLA in healthy donors. The PCR ran on 60 Vbeta and 13 Jbeta primers. Profiling relied on immunoSEQ multiplex PCR, and the TCRdb table lists in-frame clones only, not all of them. Counted here are under 85,000 clones, about 76% occurring once; the ten biggest clones make up around 3.3%. The specimen was PBMCs. Source of these receptors: a man aged 18 to 35 in good health and CMV-seronegative.

This clone was seen once. The chain employs TRBV20-1 and TRBJ1-3; D unresolved. V lost 6 bases to trimming and J lost 0 bases, with 3 bases between them. This CDR3 region has 11 residues. Germline V gene data show CDR1 as DFQATT and CDR2 as SNEGSKA (reference sequence). DNA of the CDR3: TGCAGTGCCAACTCTGGAAACACCATATATTTT. Its translation is CSANSGNTIYF.

J is TRBJ1-1 and V is TRBV18; D remains ambiguous. Trimming took 0 bases from V and 8 from J, leaving 10 bases between them. The CDR3 extends over 13 amino acids. Germline CDR1 is KGHSH and CDR2 is LQKENI. As DNA, the CDR3 is TGTGCCAGCTCACCACCTTCCGTAGTAGAAGCTTTCTTT. Protein sequence: CASSPPSVVEAFF.

The V and J genes are TRBV4-1 and TRBJ1-2, with TRBD1 identical over 9 bases. V trimming: 5 bases; J trimming: 9 bases; junction bases outside the gene matches: 22. The CDR3 has 18 amino acids. Looked up from germline, CDR1 is MGHRA and CDR2 is YSYEKL. CDR3 sequence reads: CASSKPGQGPSITMSYTF. CDR3 in DNA: TGCGCCAGCAGCAAGCCGGGACAGGGCCCTTCCATAACTATGAGCTACACCTTC.

This clone is a singleton in its sample. The chain couples TRBV5-8 to TRBJ2-1, with D maybe TRBD2 (5 bases). Germline V gene lookup returns CDR1 SGHTS and CDR2 YDEGEE. Between the trimmed V and J ends, which lost 2 bases and 9 bases, there was a span of 12 bases. This CDR3 has 13 amino acids. CDR3: CASSFVRVGEQFF. In nucleotides, the CDR3 is TGTGCCAGCAGCTTTGTGAGGGTCGGTGAGCAGTTCTTC. Complete variable domain (other parts from reference TRBV5-8 and TRBJ2-1): EAGVTQSPTHLIKTRGQQATLRCSPISGHTSVYWYQQALGLGLQFLLWYDEGEERNRGNFPPRFSGRQFPNYSSELNVNALELEDSALYLCASSFVRVGEQFFGPGTRLTVL.

The genes are TRBV10-3 and TRBJ2-5; 10 positions agree with TRBD2. This CDR3 has 14 amino acids. The ends lost 0 bases at V and 5 bases at J; junction bases unmatched: 0. From germline, CDR1 is ENHRY and CDR2 SYGVKD. For the CDR3, the DNA is TGTGCCATCAGTGAGTCGACTAGCGGGGAGACCCAGTACTTC. This gives the protein CAISESTSGETQYF.

The chain combines TRBV6-5 with TRBJ1-5, with D perhaps matching TRBD1 (5 bases). This CDR3 is 15 amino acids long. V dropped 0 bases and J dropped 5 bases, with 11 bases sitting between them. The germline CDR1 and CDR2 sequences are MNHEY and SVGAGI. For the CDR3, the DNA is TGTGCCAGCAGTTACTCCCCAGACAGCCATCAGCCCCAGCATTTT. This translates into CASSYSPDSHQPQHF.

In nucleotides, the CDR3 is TGTGCCAGCAGCTTAATCCAGGTCCACGAGCAGTACGTC. It translates to CASSLIQVHEQYV. The chain is built from TRBV7-6 and TRBJ2-7; D not certain. The V end was cut by 2 bases, the J end by 5 bases, with 10 bases between. There are 13 residues in the CDR3. Germline lookup yields CDR1 SGHVS and CDR2 FNYEAQ.

J is TRBJ1-1 and V is TRBV5-1, with 9 bases that match TRBD1. CDR1 is SGHRS, CDR2 YFSETQ, per germline. V lost 2 bases and J lost 4; bases outside the gene matches: 6. The CDR3 has 15 amino acids. CDR3 nucleotides: TGCGCCAGCAGCTTAGAACAGGGGGCTGTCACTGAAGCTTTCTTT. Protein sequence: CASSLEQGAVTEAFF. The variable domain in full, with the rest retrieved from reference TRBV5-1 and TRBJ1-1, is KAGVTQTPRYLIKTRGQQVTLSCSPISGHRSVSWYQQTPGQGLQFLFEYFSETQRNKGNFPGRFSGRQFSNSRSEMNVSTLELGDSALYLCASSLEQGAVTEAFFGQGTRLTVV.

This chain uses TRBV7-9 with TRBJ1-5; the D gene is possibly TRBD1 (6 bases). The germline V gene has CDR1 SEHNR and CDR2 FQNEAQ (reference sequence). The CDR3 is 16 amino acids. Trimming took 5 bases from V and 6 from J, leaving 20 bases between them. DNA of the CDR3: TGTGCCAGCAGCCGAGGCGGCAGGGGAATTGGTCAGCCCCAGCATTTT. Protein product: CASSRGGRGIGQPQHF.

The gene calls are TRBV5-6 and TRBJ2-6; 10 bases agree with TRBD1. The J segment lost 0 bases and the V segment lost 6 bases, leaving 12 bases of the junction unmatched. Germline V gives CDR1 SGHDT, CDR2 YYEEEE. The CDR3 extends over 19 amino acids. CDR3 protein: CASKPGEDRGNSGANVLTF. The CDR3 nucleotides are TGTGCCAGCAAGCCTGGAGAGGACAGGGGGAACTCTGGGGCCAACGTCCTGACTTTC.

The V call is TRBV19, the J call TRBJ1-1; the D is unclear. This CDR3 comprises 13 residues. V lost 7 bases and J lost 4, with 13 bases in between. Germline CDR1 reads LNHDA; CDR2 reads SQIVND (reference sequence). The CDR3 DNA is TGTGCCAGTATCATGCGGGGAGGCACTGAAGCTTTCTTT. As protein: CASIMRGGTEAFF.

This clone was counted a few times. CDR3 loop: CASHTPNGYTF. CDR3 nucleotide sequence: TGTGCCAGCCACACCCCGAATGGCTACACCTTC. This chain connects TRBV28 to TRBJ1-2; D is ambiguous. Germline assignment: CDR1 MDHEN and CDR2 SYDVKM. The CDR3 contains 11 residues. The V end was cut by 8 bases, the J end by 6 bases, with 10 bases between.

This sequence joins TRBV7-6 and TRBJ2-5; 9 bases line up with TRBD2. The trim removed 5 bases at V and 4 bases at J, leaving 5 bases unmatched. The CDR3 spans 14 residues. CDR1 and CDR2 from the germline V gene are SGHVS and FNYEAQ. The CDR3 DNA is TGTGCCAGCAGCCAGGCAGCGGGGGGAGAGACCCAGTACTTC. Translation gives CASSQAAGGETQYF.

The CDR3 region is CASTPQTFYTF. The CDR3 nucleotides are TGTGCCAGCACCCCACAGACCTTCTACACCTTC. The chain recombines TRBV7-2 with TRBJ1-2; no definite D call. The CDR3 totals 11 residues. V was cut by 7 bases and J by 10 bases, with 13 bases left in between. In germline, CDR1 is SGHTA, CDR2 FQGNSA.

The chain recombines TRBV5-1 with TRBJ2-1, with 14 positions matching TRBD2. Trimming cost V 4 bases and J 0 bases; bases outside gene matches: 9. This CDR3 comprises 19 residues. Germline assignment: CDR1 SGHRS and CDR2 YFSETQ. In DNA, the CDR3 is TGCGCCAGCAGCAAAGGACTAGCGGGGGGCCTATTCTCCTACAATGAGCAGTTCTTC. Translated: CASSKGLAGGLFSYNEQFF.

V is TRBV7-2 and J is TRBJ2-5; D unclear. The V and J ends lost 3 bases and 5 bases respectively, with 10 bases between them. The CDR3 extends over 13 amino acids. Germline loops: CDR1 SGHTA, CDR2 FQGNSA. The CDR3 sequence: CASSFSSRETQYF. In DNA, the CDR3 is TGTGCCAGCAGCTTTTCTAGTAGGGAGACCCAGTACTTC. The full variable domain, its missing parts supplied by reference TRBV7-2 and TRBJ2-5, is GAGVSQSPSNKVTEKGKDVELRCDPISGHTALYWYRQSLGQGLEFLIYFQGNSAPDKSGLPSDRFSAERTGGSVSTLTIQRTQQEDSAVYLCASSFSSRETQYFGPGTRLLVL.

The V and J genes are TRBV11-2 and TRBJ1-2, with a weak D call TRBD1 (6 bases). Deletions cut 5 bases from V and 9 bases from J, with 22 bases between. This CDR3 is 15 amino acids long. The germline V gene encodes CDR1 SGHAT and CDR2 FQNNGV. DNA of the CDR3: TGTGCCAGCAGCCTCCCCAGGGGTGGAAGTTTTCGCTACACCTTC. Translating it yields CASSLPRGGSFRYTF.